One and the same sample provided the 13 T cell receptor beta chains below, sequenced in a study of molecular identifiers for immune sequencing clone quantification. One entry per CDR3 protein results from TCRdb running MiXCR on the PCR reads. The data hold tens of thousands of distinct CDR3 sequences, with approximately 34% observed a single time. The specimen was naive CD8+ T cells from blood, with Jurkat cell RNA spiked in. Indicated subset: FACS-sorted CD8+CD4-CCR7+CD45RA+ naive T cells. These receptors were collected from a human donor in good health. Some libraries in this study had Jurkat cell RNA spiked in.

A remark on this clonotype: A much larger clone sits a single nucleotide away, making a read error possible. The V gene is TRBV20-1, the J gene TRBJ2-7; D assignment may be TRBD1 or TRBD2 (5 bases each). The germline V and J ends were trimmed by 4 bases and 2 bases, with 9 bases remaining between them. Germline V lookup: CDR1 DFQATT, CDR2 SNEGSKA (reference sequence). The CDR3 length is 12 residues. In DNA form, the CDR3 reads TGCAGTGCTACGGGACGGCCCTACGAGCAGTACTTC. It codes for CSATGRPYEQYF.

This clonotype appeared a few times. The CDR3 DNA is TGTGCTAGTGGTTTGGTGGGGACAGGGGGCCAAGAGACCCAGTACTTC. Translated: CASGLVGTGGQETQYF. J is TRBJ2-5 and V is TRBV12-5; 11 bases are a match to TRBD1. CDR1 and CDR2 (germline): LGHNT, FRNRAP. The J segment lost 1 base and the V segment lost 0 bases, leaving 1 base of the junction unmatched. This CDR3 has 16 amino acids.

CDR3 nucleotide sequence: TGCAGTGCTAGCGACTTGCTATCCTACGAGCAGTACTTC. Residues: CSASDLLSYEQYF. The chain couples TRBV20-1 to TRBJ2-7; D gene uncertain. Germline V gene lookup returns CDR1 DFQATT and CDR2 SNEGSKA (reference sequence). This CDR3 is 13 amino acids long. V was shortened by 3 bases and J by 1 base, with 10 bases between the two germline ends.

This clonotype was observed at least ten times. The rearrangement uses TRBV28 and TRBJ2-7; D is perhaps TRBD2 (6 bases). CDR3 length: 14 amino acids. Germline CDR1 is MDHEN and CDR2 is SYDVKM. With 4 bases removed from V and 3 bases from J, the gap between germline ends came to 13 bases. The CDR3 loop reads CASSSRLEGYEQYF. The CDR3 region has the DNA TGTGCCAGCAGTTCCCGACTAGAAGGCTACGAGCAGTACTTC. Using reference TRBV28 and TRBJ2-7 for the parts outside the CDR3, the full variable domain is DVKVTQSSRYLVKRTGEKVFLECVQDMDHENMFWYRQDPGLGLRLIYFSYDVKMKEKGDIPEGYSVSREKKERFSLILESASTNQTSMYLCASSSRLEGYEQYFGPGTRLTVT.

As regards this clonotype: A much larger clone differs by one base, so this may be a read error. The rearrangement uses TRBV25-1 and TRBJ2-7; D not certain. The DNA end is more similar to TRBJ2-1, so the J call may be wrong. The CDR3 spans 13 residues. CDR1 and CDR2 from the germline V gene are MGHDK and SYGVNS. The CDR3 loop is CASSGSFSYEQFF. CDR3 DNA sequence: TGTGCCAGCAGTGGGTCCTTCTCCTACGAGCAGTTCTTC.

This sequence joins TRBV15 and TRBJ2-2; 10 nucleotides agree with TRBD2. The CDR3 totals 14 residues. Germline CDR1 and CDR2: LNHNV and YYDKDF (reference sequence). After removal of 5 bases from V and 5 bases from J, the junction contained 2 bases not matched to a gene. The CDR3, as DNA: TGTGCCACCAGCTCGGGACTAGCGACCGGGGAGCTGTTTTTT. Amino acids: CATSSGLATGELFF. The whole variable domain, remainder taken from reference TRBV15 and TRBJ2-2, is DAMVIQNPRYQVTQFGKPVTLSCSQTLNHNVMYWYQQKSSQAPKLLFHYYDKDFNNEADTPDNFQSRRPNTSFCFLDIRSPGLGDTAMYLCATSSGLATGELFFGEGSRLTVL.

This clonotype was picked up many times. The J gene is TRBJ2-6, the V gene TRBV28; D gene uncertain. The V end was cut by 6 bases, the J end by 0 bases, with 6 bases between. Germline V gives CDR1 MDHEN, CDR2 SYDVKM. The CDR3 extends over 14 amino acids. CDR3 protein: CASRRSSGANVLTF. The CDR3 DNA reads as TGTGCCAGCAGGAGAAGCTCTGGGGCCAACGTCCTGACTTTC.

This clonotype was seen only once. A clone one base away is much larger, so this may be a read error. The CDR3 sequence: CAGSQVRGEQFF. CDR3 DNA sequence: TGCGCCGGCAGCCAAGTACGAGGAGAGCAGTTCTTC. The chain joins TRBV4-3 to TRBJ2-1; D gene unclear. The V gene's germline CDR1 is LGHNA and CDR2 YSLEER. CDR3 length: 12 residues.

This clonotype was picked up a small number of times. This rearrangement joins TRBV5-1 to TRBJ1-1; D gene unclear. The CDR3 length is 14 residues. Trimming shortened V by 0 bases and J by 1 base, and 7 bases separated the two germline ends. The germline CDR1 and CDR2 sequences are SGHRS and YFSETQ. DNA for the CDR3: TGCGCCAGCAGCTTGGCAAGTACGAACACTGAAGCTTTCTTT. As protein: CASSLASTNTEAFF.

This clonotype was observed a handful of times. J is TRBJ2-7 and V is TRBV4-3; D perhaps matches TRBD1 (6 bases). CDR1 and CDR2 from the germline V gene are LGHNA and YSLEER. The length of the CDR3 is 12 residues. The V gene lost 5 bases and the J gene lost 6 bases, with 11 bases spanning the gap. This CDR3 is CASSTGQGEQYF. The CDR3 DNA reads TGCGCCAGCAGCACGGGACAAGGCGAGCAGTACTTC.

This clonotype has more than one count but fewer than ten. The chain recombines TRBV27 with TRBJ2-7; D remains ambiguous. The V gene lost 2 bases and the J gene lost 4 bases, with 12 bases spanning the gap. Looked up from germline, CDR1 is MNHEY and CDR2 is SMNVEV (reference sequence). The CDR3 covers 14 residues. As DNA, the CDR3 is TGTGCCAGCAGTTTACTCGGTTCCGGGTACGAGCAGTACTTC. Translating gives CASSLLGSGYEQYF.

With regard to this clonotype: This may stem from a read error, because a much larger clone lies one nucleotide away. The chain is built from TRBV12-3 or TRBV12-4 and TRBJ2-4; D might be TRBD1 (5 bases). The CDR3 totals 15 residues. Written as DNA, the CDR3 is TGTGCCAGCAGTCCCTCGGTAGGGGCCAAAGACATTCAGTACTTC. Translating it yields CASSPSVGAKDIQYF.

This clonotype has a handful of counts. The V call is TRBV27, the J call TRBJ2-7; D unclear. The CDR3 runs to 13 residues. V lost 3 bases and J 3 bases, leaving 9 bases between the germline ends. Germline V gene sequence: CDR1 MNHEY, CDR2 SMNVEV (reference sequence). CDR3 sequence (DNA): TGTGCCAGCAGTTTCTCAGATCTCTACGAGCAGTACTTC. It codes for CASSFSDLYEQYF.